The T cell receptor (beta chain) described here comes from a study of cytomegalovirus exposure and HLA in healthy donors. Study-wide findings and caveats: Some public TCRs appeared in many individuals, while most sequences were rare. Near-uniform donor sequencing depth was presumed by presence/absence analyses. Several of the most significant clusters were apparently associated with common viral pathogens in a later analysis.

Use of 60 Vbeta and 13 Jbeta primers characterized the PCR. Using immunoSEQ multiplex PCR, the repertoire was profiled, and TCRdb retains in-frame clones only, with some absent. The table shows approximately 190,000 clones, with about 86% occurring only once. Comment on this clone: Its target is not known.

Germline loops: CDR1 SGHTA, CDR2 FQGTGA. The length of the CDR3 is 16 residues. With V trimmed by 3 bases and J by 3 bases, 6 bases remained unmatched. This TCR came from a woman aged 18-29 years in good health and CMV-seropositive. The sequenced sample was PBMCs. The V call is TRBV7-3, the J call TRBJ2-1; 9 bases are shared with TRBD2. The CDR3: CASSFSASGDYNEQFF. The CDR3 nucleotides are TGTGCCAGCAGCTTTTCCGCTAGCGGGGACTACAATGAGCAGTTCTTC.